The next 17 T cell receptor beta chains were all read from a single sample in a study of blood T cell repertoires in COVID-19. Repertoires were generated with immunoSEQ multiplex PCR, while TCRdb's copy carries only in-frame clones and drops some. The repertoire holds about 160,000 clones, with approximately 95% as singletons. The source material was peripheral blood. The receptors come from a woman aged 45-65 years with acute or convalescent COVID-19.

This chain links TRBV12-3 or TRBV12-4 with TRBJ1-2, with TRBD1 matching 7 bases. This CDR3 has 12 residues. Trimming at V came to 5 bases and at J to 7 bases, leaving 4 bases not matched to a gene. The CDR3 DNA sequence: TGTGCCAGCAGTGAGCAGGGGGGTGGCTACACCTTC. Translation gives CASSEQGGGYTF.

The V gene is TRBV6-6, the J gene TRBJ1-1, with a weak D call TRBD1 (5 bases). CDR3 length: 15 residues. Germline V gives CDR1 MNHNY, CDR2 SVGAGI (reference sequence). V lost 0 bases to trimming and J lost 3 bases, with 11 bases between them. CDR3 protein: CASSYSRVLYTEAFF. The CDR3 coding sequence is TGTGCCAGCAGTTACTCCAGGGTTCTGTACACTGAAGCTTTCTTT.

The rearrangement joins TRBV7-8 to TRBJ1-6; the D gene is possibly TRBD1 (6 bases). The CDR3 contains 15 residues. V dropped 4 bases and J dropped 8 bases, with 15 bases sitting between them. Germline V lookup: CDR1 SGHVS, CDR2 FQNEAQ. The DNA for the CDR3 is TGTGCCAGCAGCTCCTGGACAGTCGGAGATTCACCCCTCCACTTT. This translates into CASSSWTVGDSPLHF.

The V and J genes are TRBV11-2 and TRBJ1-1; possible D gene TRBD1, 5 bases. CDR3 length: 15 amino acids. The germline CDR1 and CDR2 sequences are SGHAT and FQNNGV. V was pared by 1 base and J by 3 bases, with 12 bases between. CDR3 nucleotides: TGTGCCAGCAGCTTAGGGCAGGGATGGGACACTGAAGCTTTCTTT. It yields the protein CASSLGQGWDTEAFF.

The V gene is TRBV28, the J gene TRBJ2-7; D perhaps matches TRBD1 (8 bases). CDR1 is MDHEN, CDR2 SYDVKM, per germline. V was pared by 5 bases and J by 2 bases, with 16 bases between. The CDR3 is made up of 15 amino acids. In nucleotides, the CDR3 is TGTGCCAGCAGTACAGGGGGAGGGGGACCCTACGAGCAGTACTTC. This codes for CASSTGGGGPYEQYF.

The genes are TRBV7-2 and TRBJ2-5; D perhaps matches TRBD1 (6 bases). CDR3 length: 13 amino acids. The germline V and J ends were trimmed by 7 bases and 2 bases, with 11 bases remaining between them. Germline values: CDR1 SGHTA, CDR2 FQGNSA. CDR3 coding DNA: TGTGCCAGCACTTATGACAGGCAAGAGACCCAGTACTTC. Protein: CASTYDRQETQYF. Together with reference TRBV7-2 and TRBJ2-5, the CDR3 gives the full variable domain: GAGVSQSPSNKVTEKGKDVELRCDPISGHTALYWYRQSLGQGLEFLIYFQGNSAPDKSGLPSDRFSAERTGGSVSTLTIQRTQQEDSAVYLCASTYDRQETQYFGPGTRLLVL.

This chain joins TRBV19 and TRBJ2-5; TRBD2 matches at 8 bases. Losses at the gene ends were 9 bases for V and 0 bases for J; bases not matched to a gene: 9. The CDR3 covers 15 residues. Germline lookup yields CDR1 LNHDA and CDR2 SQIVND (reference sequence). CDR3 in DNA: TGTGCCAGCACCTCAAGCGGGAGTAACCAAGAGACCCAGTACTTC. Amino acid sequence: CASTSSGSNQETQYF.

V and J are TRBV11-2 and TRBJ2-6; D is unclear. Germline V gene sequence: CDR1 SGHAT, CDR2 FQNNGV. The CDR3 loop spans 13 amino acids. Trimming took off 6 bases at V and 3 bases at J, with 6 bases between the two ends. The CDR3 loop is CASRPGGANVLTF. The DNA of the CDR3 is TGTGCCAGCAGGCCAGGTGGGGCCAACGTCCTGACTTTC.

This chain uses TRBV12-2 with TRBJ2-1; the table gives TRBD1 as D, unverified against the DNA. TRBV12-2 is a recognized pseudogene. The CDR3 has 17 residues. In nucleotides, the CDR3 is TGTGCAAGTCGCTTAATCGATCGTAGGGCAGGGCAACATGAGCAGTTCTTC. Its protein is CASRLIDRRAGQHEQFF.

The V gene is TRBV5-4, the J gene TRBJ2-1; TRBD2 matches at 14 bases. CDR1 and CDR2 (germline): SGHNT, YYREEE (reference sequence). Trimming took 3 bases from V and 4 from J; bases not matched to a gene: 3. The CDR3 consists of 16 residues. The CDR3 nucleotides are TGTGCCAGCAGCTCCCGACTAGCGGGAGGGTACAATGAGCAGTTCTTC. It yields the protein CASSSRLAGGYNEQFF.

The chain joins TRBV3-1 (or the pseudogene TRBV3-2) to TRBJ1-1; D unclear. CDR3 length: 12 residues. V lost 4 bases to trimming and J lost 7 bases, with 10 bases between them. Germline V lookup: CDR1 LGHDT, CDR2 YNNKEL (reference sequence). CDR3 in DNA: TGTGCCAGCAGCCTGGGAGGCTTTGAAGCTTTCTTT. As protein: CASSLGGFEAFF.

The V and J genes are TRBV30 and TRBJ1-1; 8 nucleotides line up with TRBD1. The germline V gene has CDR1 GTSNPN and CDR2 SVGIG (reference sequence). V was pared by 5 bases and J by 5 bases, with 13 bases of the junction left unmatched. This CDR3 comprises 15 residues. Written as DNA, the CDR3 is TGTGCCTGGGGCCCCACAGGGGGTTTGAGGACTGAAGCTTTCTTT. Its protein is CAWGPTGGLRTEAFF.

V usage is TRBV18 and J usage is TRBJ2-7; TRBD2 might be the D (5 bases). CDR3 length equals 17 residues. CDR1 KGHSH and CDR2 LQKENI come from the germline V gene. Trimming took off 4 bases at V and 4 bases at J, with 23 bases between the two ends. CDR3 DNA: TGTGCCAGCTCACGGCTAGCCCCTAGCCCCACGGCATACGAGCAGTACTTC. This translates into CASSRLAPSPTAYEQYF.

V and J are TRBV2 and TRBJ1-1; maybe TRBD1 (6 bases). V lost 10 bases and J 0 bases, leaving 12 bases between the germline ends. CDR1 is SNHLY and CDR2 is FYNNEI in the germline V gene. The CDR3 contains 13 residues. The CDR3 DNA reads TGTGCCACTGAGACAGGACTGAACACTGAAGCTTTCTTT. As protein: CATETGLNTEAFF.

The chain links TRBV5-1 to TRBJ2-3; weak D call: TRBD2 (5 bases). Germline V gives CDR1 SGHRS, CDR2 YFSETQ. V was clipped by 0 bases and J by 2 bases, with 19 bases between them. This CDR3 has 18 amino acids. This CDR3 is CASSLAVGGLPSTDTQYF. The CDR3 bases are TGCGCCAGCAGCTTGGCAGTTGGAGGCCTACCCTCCACAGATACGCAGTATTTT.

This chain uses TRBV7-3 with TRBJ2-3; 7 nucleotides align to TRBD2. The CDR3 consists of 16 residues. Germline V gene sequence: CDR1 SGHTA, CDR2 FQGTGA. V shed 4 bases and J 8 bases; nucleotides not matched to a gene: 15. The CDR3 here is CASSSRPGEGWGTQYF. DNA for the CDR3: TGTGCCAGCAGCTCAAGACCGGGGGAGGGTTGGGGTACGCAGTATTTT.

The rearrangement links TRBV5-4 to TRBJ1-3, with unresolved D. The germline V gene encodes CDR1 SGHNT and CDR2 YYREEE (reference sequence). V shed 4 bases and J shed 2 bases, with 13 bases lying between them. The CDR3 runs 15 residues. Written as DNA, the CDR3 is TGTGCCAGCAGCAGAGGTCCAACCGCTGGAAACACCATATATTTT. It translates to CASSRGPTAGNTIYF. Using reference TRBV5-4 and TRBJ1-3 for the parts outside the CDR3, the full variable domain is ETGVTQSPTHLIKTRGQQVTLRCSSQSGHNTVSWYQQALGQGPQFIFQYYREEENGRGNFPPRFSGLQFPNYSSELNVNALELDDSALYLCASSRGPTAGNTIYFGEGSWLTVV.